These T cell receptor beta chains were read from a single sample in a study of T cell changes during pregnancy in multiple sclerosis. The method was immunoSEQ multiplex PCR; TCRdb's version includes in-frame clones alone and lacks a portion of them. The table shows tens of thousands of clones, with 85% to 95% occurring only once. The sample was CD4+ T cells from peripheral blood mononuclear cells, taken after pregnancy. The origin of the receptors is a female donor with multiple sclerosis, enrolled in a pregnancy study. The CDR3 runs from the conserved cysteine through the conserved F or W. Fields, in order: J gene, V gene, CDR3 protein.

>TRBJ2-1|TRBV11-3
CASSLGPAGGDEQFF
>TRBJ2-2|TRBV19
CASSRTGTVTGELFF
>TRBJ1-2|TRBV28
CASSFHSTGIRYGYTF
>TRBJ1-2|TRBV4-1
CASSQGGTGVSGYTF
>TRBJ2-7|TRBV19
CASSPSGPSYEQYF
>TRBJ2-7|TRBV6-5
CASSHRGEQYF
>TRBJ2-7|TRBV4-3
CASSRRAGGFNEQYF
>TRBJ2-7|TRBV5-1
CASTTGPDTYEQYF
>TRBJ1-2|TRBV5-8
CASSRFGGNYGYTF
>TRBJ2-7|TRBV28
CASGGGRAGSYEQYF
>TRBJ2-1|TRBV15
CATSRGTRGEKQFF
>TRBJ2-3|TRBV5-1
CASSQSTDTQYF
>TRBJ1-1|TRBV7-2
CASSTPGLSAFF
>TRBJ2-7|TRBV19
CASRQTAGDYEQYF
>TRBJ2-7|TRBV11-1
CASSLRDNFYEQYF
>TRBJ1-5|TRBV4-3
CASSQNAVTDSNQPQHF
>TRBJ2-2|TRBV5-4
CASSAGQGRYAGELFF
>TRBJ2-7|TRBV10-3
CAIGQPGSYEQYF
>TRBJ2-7|TRBV6-1
CASRNSIFSSYEQYF
>TRBJ1-3|TRBV7-9
CASSFPIFGGSGNTIYF
>TRBJ2-5|TRBV6-6
CASRRDRVQETQYF
>TRBJ2-1|TRBV10-3
CAISIAGSSYNEQFF
>TRBJ1-2|TRBV5-1
CASSLKRETVYGYTF
>TRBJ2-1|TRBV6-6
CASSPSGPSSYNEQFF
>TRBJ1-1|TRBV7-6
CASSLTVNTEAFF
>TRBJ2-2|TRBV4-2
CASSQDQSTSVGTGELFF
>TRBJ1-5|TRBV2
CASTGRPRGKDRVNQPQHF
>TRBJ1-2|TRBV27
CASSLTGGVTNYGYTF
>TRBJ2-7|TRBV7-8
CASSFRGGSAYEQYF
>TRBJ2-1|TRBV29-1
CSGAPSGRWGNEQFF
>TRBJ2-1|TRBV5-1
CASSLATSGRNDEQFF
>TRBJ2-5|TRBV28
CASSFLGLAGEAGETQYF
>TRBJ2-2|TRBV29-1
CSGTRGTGELFF
>TRBJ2-1|TRBV7-2
CASSLTRGEQFF
>TRBJ1-2|TRBV7-9
CASSLEEGSYGYTF
>TRBJ1-1|TRBV4-3
CASSPTPGHSVNTEAFF
>TRBJ2-3|TRBV5-1
CASRVDGGSTDTQYF
>TRBJ2-2|TRBV10-2
CASKKAGEFPGELFF
>TRBJ2-3|TRBV2
CASSPLDALLGDTQYF
>TRBJ1-2|TRBV7-9
CASSPWDIGRLGGYTF
>TRBJ2-3|TRBV27
CASSPLKGPDTQYF
>TRBJ2-5|TRBV7-2
CASSSVAGGPGTQYF
>TRBJ2-3|TRBV4-1
CASSQDWAGGGTDTQYF
>TRBJ2-1|TRBV18
CASSPARFYNEQFF
>TRBJ1-5|TRBV2
CANSQGSNQPQHF
>TRBJ1-2|TRBV28
CASSLVQGGYGYTF
>TRBJ2-1|TRBV4-1
CASSQAGTQIYNEQFF
>TRBJ2-5|TRBV6-5
CASSRTGEETQYF
>TRBJ1-5|TRBV7-2
CASGSRGKEPQHF
>TRBJ2-7|TRBV5-4
CASSGGLAGSRYEQYF
>TRBJ2-7|TRBV7-9
CASGYSGQSSYEQYF
>TRBJ2-5|TRBV5-1
CASSPRTWGSETQYF
>TRBJ2-5|TRBV29-1
CSVCPTRNRGETQYF
>TRBJ2-1|TRBV5-1
CASSLELATNEQFF